This entry lists 3 T cell receptor beta chains sequenced from one sample in a study of T cell responses to AZD1222 COVID-19 vaccine. TCRdb's copy holds only in-frame clones and misses some; the assay was immunoSEQ multiplex PCR. The table lists tens of thousands of clones, more than 70% of them singletons. The sample in question was peripheral blood, obtained on day 0 of AZD1222 vaccination. The source is an adult in good health.

The chain recombines TRBV6-5 with TRBJ1-5; TRBD1 matches at 8 bases. The CDR3 length is 15 residues. The junction had 6 bases not matched to a gene; V was cut back by 8 bases and J by 0 bases. The germline V gene has CDR1 MNHEY and CDR2 SVGAGI. CDR3 sequence reads: CASGAGGHSNQPQHF. In DNA form, the CDR3 reads TGTGCCAGCGGGGCAGGGGGCCATAGCAATCAGCCCCAGCATTTT.

The chain joins TRBV10-2 to TRBJ1-3; maybe TRBD1 (6 bases). CDR3 length: 16 amino acids. Germline-derived CDR1 and CDR2 are WSHSY and SAAADI. V shed 6 bases and J shed 0 bases, with 15 bases lying between them. For the CDR3, the DNA is TGCGCCAGCAGACCGGACAGCTGGAGCTCTGGAAACACCATATATTTT. Translating gives CASRPDSWSSGNTIYF.

The V and J genes are TRBV5-1 and TRBJ2-2; D is unresolved. Between the trimmed V and J ends, which lost 4 bases and 5 bases, there was a span of 6 bases. The germline gives CDR1 SGHRS, CDR2 YFSETQ. This CDR3 region has 12 residues. Here the CDR3 reads CASSVETGELFF. DNA for the CDR3: TGCGCCAGCAGCGTAGAGACCGGGGAGCTGTTTTTT.